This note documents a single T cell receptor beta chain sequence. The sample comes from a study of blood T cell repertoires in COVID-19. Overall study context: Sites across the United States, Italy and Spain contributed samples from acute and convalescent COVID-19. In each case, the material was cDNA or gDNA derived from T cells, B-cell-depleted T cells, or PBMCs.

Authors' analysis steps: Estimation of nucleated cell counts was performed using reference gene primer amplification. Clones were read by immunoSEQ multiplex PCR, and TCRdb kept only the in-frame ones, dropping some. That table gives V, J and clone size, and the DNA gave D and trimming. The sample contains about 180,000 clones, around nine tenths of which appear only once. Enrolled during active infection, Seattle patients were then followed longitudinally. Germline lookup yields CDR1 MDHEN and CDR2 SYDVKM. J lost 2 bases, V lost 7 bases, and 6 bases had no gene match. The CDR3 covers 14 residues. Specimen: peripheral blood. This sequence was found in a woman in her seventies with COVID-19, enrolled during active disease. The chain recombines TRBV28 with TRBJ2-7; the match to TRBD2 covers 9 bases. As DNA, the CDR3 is TGTGCCAGCAAACCTAGCGGGACCACCTACGAGCAGTACTTC. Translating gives CASKPSGTTYEQYF.